This T cell receptor (beta chain) was identified in a study of response to subunit inactivated influenza vaccine. CDR3 length: 14 amino acids. V was trimmed by 2 bases and J by 5 bases, leaving 13 bases between them. CDR1 and CDR2 from the germline V gene are SGHKS and YYEKEE (reference sequence). In its sample, this clonotype was seen a few times. Its antigen is unknown. TCRdb reprocessed the RT-PCR reads with MiXCR, giving one entry per CDR3 protein. Among roughly 170,000 distinct CDR3 sequences listed, nearly 9.5% were seen once. Study-wide points: New T cells are recruited in small numbers by each seasonal influenza vaccination, according to the authors' suggestion.

The chain joins TRBV5-5 to TRBJ2-5; no reliable D call. The clonotype was recovered from a man in his fifties or sixties who received an inactivated influenza vaccine. The source material was non-naive T cells sorted from PBMCs, sampled on the day of vaccination. CDR3 in DNA: TGTGCCAGCAGCTTTTCCGGGCCGCGGGAGACCCAGTACTTC. It yields the protein CASSFSGPRETQYF.